This T cell receptor beta chain appears in the sequencing data of a study of early T cells in non-severe SARS-CoV-2 infection. This clonotype was observed at least ten times. The CDR3 consists of 16 residues. Germline-derived CDR1 and CDR2 are PRHDT and FYEKMQ (reference sequence). Trimming stripped 4 bases from V and 7 bases from J, with 22 bases between. TCRdb used MiXCR to reprocess the 5' RACE reads, holding one entry per CDR3 protein. Of approximately 67,000 distinct CDR3 sequences listed, around 10% are singletons. This receptor was identified in an adult who was a healthcare worker with PCR-confirmed SARS-CoV-2 infection or an uninfected control (not recorded which). Sequenced material: whole blood. The V and J genes are TRBV13 and TRBJ1-2, with unresolved D. The CDR3 sequence is CASSSWTALSDSGYTF. CDR3 nucleotide sequence: TGTGCCAGCAGCTCCTGGACGGCGTTGTCCGATAGTGGCTACACCTTC.